Listed here are 15 T cell receptor beta chains from one sample, sequenced in a study of persistence of HIV-infected CD4 T cells. Their antigens are not known. Sequencing used immunoSEQ version 4 in survey mode. The assay was immunoSEQ multiplex PCR, and TCRdb's table has in-frame clones only and misses some. The sample includes 30,000 to 40,000 clones, 82% of them seen just once. An overlapping HIV-1 Gag peptide pool stimulated these cells at about 0.91 ug/peptide/mL. CD40L-negative CD69-negative CD45RO-high memory CD4+ T cells were sorted as populations depleted of antigen-responding cells. This sample comprised CD4+ T cells sorted from PBMCs after roughly 18-hour stimulation, obtained from a patient who received antiretroviral therapy. The source of these receptors is an adult woman with HIV who was CMV-seropositive.

This chain joins TRBV5-6 and TRBJ1-1; 7 bases are a match to TRBD1. Unmatched junction bases numbered 8, after V lost 6 bases and J lost 0 bases. Germline CDR1 is SGHDT and CDR2 is YYEEEE. The CDR3 consists of 15 residues. Here the CDR3 reads CASIRTGLMNTEAFF. In DNA, the CDR3 is TGTGCCAGCATCCGGACAGGATTAATGAACACTGAAGCTTTCTTT.

This sequence joins TRBV27 and TRBJ2-6; no clear D gene. Trimming pared 2 bases from V and 0 bases from J, leaving 11 bases between. The CDR3 totals 17 residues. The germline CDR1 and CDR2 sequences are MNHEY and SMNVEV (reference sequence). The CDR3 loop is CASSLMPRSSGANVLTF. In nucleotides, the CDR3 is TGTGCCAGCAGTTTAATGCCCAGAAGCTCTGGGGCCAACGTCCTGACTTTC.

In its sample, this clone was seen a few times. CDR3 DNA: TGTGCCAGCAGCTTAGTACTCGGGGCACAAGAGACCCAGTACTTC. This codes for CASSLVLGAQETQYF. The chain links TRBV7-9 to TRBJ2-5; D may match TRBD1 or TRBD2 (5 bases each). The CDR3 runs 15 residues. The germline V gene encodes CDR1 SEHNR and CDR2 FQNEAQ (reference sequence). Trimming took off 1 base at V and 2 bases at J, with 11 bases between the two ends.

The chain has TRBV5-1 and TRBJ2-7; TRBD2 might be the D (7 bases). V lost 4 bases to trimming and J lost 2 bases, with 13 bases between them. The CDR3 extends over 14 amino acids. Germline V gene sequence: CDR1 SGHRS, CDR2 YFSETQ. CDR3 sequence (DNA): TGCGCCAGCAGCCCGGTAGGGGGGGCCTACGAGCAGTACTTC. Encoded protein: CASSPVGGAYEQYF.

The chain couples TRBV18 to TRBJ2-7; 9 nucleotides line up with TRBD2. Germline V lookup: CDR1 KGHSH, CDR2 LQKENI. This CDR3 is 14 amino acids long. Trimming at V came to 6 bases and at J to 3 bases, leaving 6 bases not matched to a gene. This CDR3 is CASSAGGQGYEQYF. The CDR3 DNA is TGTGCCAGCTCCGCGGGAGGGCAGGGCTACGAGCAGTACTTC.

The sample holds one count of this clone. The chain is built from TRBV28 and TRBJ2-5, with D tentatively TRBD2 (6 bases). V was pared by 7 bases and J by 4 bases, with 19 bases between. Looked up from germline, CDR1 is MDHEN and CDR2 is SYDVKM. The CDR3 loop spans 15 amino acids. The CDR3 DNA reads as TGTGCCAGCACCCTCATGGCAGGGCGGGGAGAGACCCAGTACTTC. Translated: CASTLMAGRGETQYF.

This rearrangement joins TRBV7-2 to TRBJ2-7, with D perhaps being TRBD1 or TRBD2 (7 bases each). V dropped 1 base and J dropped 4 bases, with 20 bases sitting between them. CDR1 and CDR2 from the germline V gene are SGHTA and FQGNSA. The CDR3 has 17 amino acids. Here the CDR3 reads CASSLDQGGGGLYEQYF. CDR3 bases: TGTGCCAGCAGCTTAGATCAGGGGGGGGGCGGATTATACGAGCAGTACTTC.

The table lists this clone with a few counts. The gene calls are TRBV7-8 and TRBJ2-5; possible D gene TRBD2, 5 bases. Trimming took 5 bases from V and 5 from J, leaving 12 bases between them. Germline assignment: CDR1 SGHVS and CDR2 FQNEAQ. The CDR3 loop spans 13 amino acids. Written as DNA, the CDR3 is TGTGCCAGCAGCCGAGGGTACGGGGAGACCCAGTACTTC. It specifies CASSRGYGETQYF.

The chain carries TRBV30 and TRBJ2-6; D remains ambiguous. Germline-derived CDR1 and CDR2 are GTSNPN and SVGIG (reference sequence). V lost 7 bases and J lost 0, with 10 bases in between. This CDR3 spans 14 amino acids. As DNA, the CDR3 is TGTGCCTCCACCCGAGGCTCTGGGGCCAACGTCCTGACTTTC. The encoded protein is CASTRGSGANVLTF.

This clone showed up just a few times. The chain carries TRBV24-1 and TRBJ1-5; 11 bases are shared with TRBD1. With 4 bases clipped from V and 8 bases from J, the junction kept 6 bases outside the gene matches. The V gene's germline CDR1 is KGHDR and CDR2 SFDVKD. CDR3 length: 15 residues. Here the CDR3 DNA reads TGTGCCACCAGTGAAGGACAGGGGGCAAGGGAGCCCCAGCATTTT. It yields the protein CATSEGQGAREPQHF.

V and J are TRBV30 and TRBJ2-3; TRBD1 matches 7 bases. With 3 bases clipped from V and 2 bases from J, the junction kept 8 bases outside the gene matches. This CDR3 contains 15 residues. CDR1 and CDR2 from the germline V gene are GTSNPN and SVGIG (reference sequence). The CDR3 loop is CAWRGDRTFTDTQYF. The CDR3 nucleotides read TGTGCCTGGAGAGGGGACAGAACCTTCACAGATACGCAGTATTTT.

The V and J genes are TRBV4-1 and TRBJ2-3, with D possibly being TRBD2 (6 bases). Germline CDR1 and CDR2: MGHRA and YSYEKL. V shed 2 bases and J shed 3 bases, with 12 bases lying between them. This CDR3 is built from 15 residues. CDR3 coding DNA: TGCGCCAGCAGCCAACTGGGACTGGTTACAGATACGCAGTATTTT. Protein product: CASSQLGLVTDTQYF.

This chain connects TRBV10-2 to TRBJ2-1; TRBD2 is a possible D gene (5 bases). CDR3 length: 18 amino acids. From germline, CDR1 is WSHSY and CDR2 SAAADI. V shed 2 bases and J shed 6 bases, with 23 bases lying between them. This CDR3 is CASSEPGFGVVRGNEQFF. The CDR3 coding sequence is TGCGCCAGCAGTGAGCCCGGTTTCGGGGTTGTACGCGGCAATGAGCAGTTCTTC.

The chain joins TRBV19 to TRBJ1-1, with unresolved D. Germline V lookup: CDR1 LNHDA, CDR2 SQIVND (reference sequence). The CDR3 spans 11 residues. Trimming removed 5 bases at V and 3 bases at J, with 4 bases between. DNA for the CDR3: TGTGCCAGTAGTTTACACACTGAAGCTTTCTTT. Residues: CASSLHTEAFF. Supplemented by reference TRBV19 and TRBJ1-1, the full variable domain reads DGGITQSPKYLFRKEGQNVTLSCEQNLNHDAMYWYRQDPGQGLRLIYYSQIVNDFQKGDIAEGYSVSREKKESFPLTVTSAQKNPTAFYLCASSLHTEAFFGQGTRLTVV.

The sample holds one count of this clone. The chain links TRBV5-5 to TRBJ2-7, with 7 bases that match TRBD2. Germline assignment: CDR1 SGHKS and CDR2 YYEKEE (reference sequence). J lost 6 bases, V lost 5 bases, and 5 bases had no gene match. The CDR3 runs 12 residues. The chain's CDR3 is CASSSERGEQYF. The CDR3 bases are TGTGCCAGCAGTTCCGAGCGGGGCGAGCAGTACTTC.